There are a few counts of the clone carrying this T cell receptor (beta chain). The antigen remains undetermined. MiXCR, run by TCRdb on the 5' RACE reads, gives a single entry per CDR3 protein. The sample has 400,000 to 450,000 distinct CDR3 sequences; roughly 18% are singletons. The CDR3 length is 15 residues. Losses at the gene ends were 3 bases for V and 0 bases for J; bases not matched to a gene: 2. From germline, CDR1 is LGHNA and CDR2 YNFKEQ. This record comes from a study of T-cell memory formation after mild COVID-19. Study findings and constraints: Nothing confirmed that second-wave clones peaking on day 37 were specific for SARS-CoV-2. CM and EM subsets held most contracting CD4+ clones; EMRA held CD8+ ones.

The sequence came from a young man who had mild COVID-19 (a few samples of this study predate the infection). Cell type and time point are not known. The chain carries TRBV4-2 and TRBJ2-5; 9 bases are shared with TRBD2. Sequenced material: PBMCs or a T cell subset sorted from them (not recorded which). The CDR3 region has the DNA TGTGCCAGCAGCCAGGGCGGGGGGGACCAAGAGACCCAGTACTTC. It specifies CASSQGGGDQETQYF.